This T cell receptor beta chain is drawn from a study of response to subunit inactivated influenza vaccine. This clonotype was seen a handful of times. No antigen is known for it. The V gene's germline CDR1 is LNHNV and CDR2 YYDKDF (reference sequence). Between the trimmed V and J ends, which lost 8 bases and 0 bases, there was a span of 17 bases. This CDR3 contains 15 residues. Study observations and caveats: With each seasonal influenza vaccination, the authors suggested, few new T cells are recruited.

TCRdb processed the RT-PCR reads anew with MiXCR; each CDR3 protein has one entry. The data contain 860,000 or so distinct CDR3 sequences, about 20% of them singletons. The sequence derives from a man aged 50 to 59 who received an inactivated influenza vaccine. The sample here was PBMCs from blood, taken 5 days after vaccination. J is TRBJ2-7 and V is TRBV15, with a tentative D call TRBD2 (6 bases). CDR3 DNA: TGTGCCACCGCACCGGGAGCCACTAGCTCCTACGAGCAGTACTTC. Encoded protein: CATAPGATSSYEQYF.